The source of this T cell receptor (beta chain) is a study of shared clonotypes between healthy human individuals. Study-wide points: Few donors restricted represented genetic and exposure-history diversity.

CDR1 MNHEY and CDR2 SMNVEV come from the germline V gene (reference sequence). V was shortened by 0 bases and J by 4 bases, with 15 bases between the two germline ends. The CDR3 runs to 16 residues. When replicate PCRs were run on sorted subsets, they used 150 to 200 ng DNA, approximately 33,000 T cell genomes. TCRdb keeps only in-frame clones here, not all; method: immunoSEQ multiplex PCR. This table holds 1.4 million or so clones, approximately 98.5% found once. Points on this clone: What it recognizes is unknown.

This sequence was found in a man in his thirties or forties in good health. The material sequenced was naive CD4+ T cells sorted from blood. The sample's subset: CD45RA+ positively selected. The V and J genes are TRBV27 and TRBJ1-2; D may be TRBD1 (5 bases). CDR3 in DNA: TGTGCCAGCAGTTTATCGATGGCCCTAGGGGTCTATGGCTACACCTTC. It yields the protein CASSLSMALGVYGYTF.